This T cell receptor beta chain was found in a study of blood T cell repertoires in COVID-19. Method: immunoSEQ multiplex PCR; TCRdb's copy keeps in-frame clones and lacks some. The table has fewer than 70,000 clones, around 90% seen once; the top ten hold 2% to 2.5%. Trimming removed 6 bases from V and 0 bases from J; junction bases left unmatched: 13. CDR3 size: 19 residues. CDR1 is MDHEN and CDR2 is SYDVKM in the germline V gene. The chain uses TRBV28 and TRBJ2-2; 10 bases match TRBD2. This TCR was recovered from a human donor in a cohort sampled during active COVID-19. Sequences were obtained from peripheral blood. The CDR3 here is CASRQLKSSGSANTGELFF. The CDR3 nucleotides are TGTGCCAGCAGACAACTCAAATCTAGCGGGAGCGCGAACACCGGGGAGCTGTTTTTT.